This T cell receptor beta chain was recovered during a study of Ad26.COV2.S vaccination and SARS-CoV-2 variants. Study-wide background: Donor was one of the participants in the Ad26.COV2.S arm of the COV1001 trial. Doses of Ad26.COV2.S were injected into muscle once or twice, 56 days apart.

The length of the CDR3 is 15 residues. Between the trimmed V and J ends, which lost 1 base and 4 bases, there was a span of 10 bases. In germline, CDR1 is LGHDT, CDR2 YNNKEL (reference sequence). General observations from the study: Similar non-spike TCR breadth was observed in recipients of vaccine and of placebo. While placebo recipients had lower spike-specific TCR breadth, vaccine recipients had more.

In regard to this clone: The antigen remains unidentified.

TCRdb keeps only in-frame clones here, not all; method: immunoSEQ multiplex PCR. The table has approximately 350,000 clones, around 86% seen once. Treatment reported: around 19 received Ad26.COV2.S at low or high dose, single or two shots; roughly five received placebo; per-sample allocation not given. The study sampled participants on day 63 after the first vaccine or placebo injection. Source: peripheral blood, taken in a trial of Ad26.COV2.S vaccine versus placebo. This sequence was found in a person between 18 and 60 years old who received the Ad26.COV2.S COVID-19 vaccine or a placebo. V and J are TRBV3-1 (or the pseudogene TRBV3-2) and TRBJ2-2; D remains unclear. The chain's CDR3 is CASSQGQQTTGELFF. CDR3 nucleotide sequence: TGTGCCAGCAGCCAAGGTCAGCAGACCACCGGGGAGCTGTTTTTT.